The rows below give T cell receptor beta chains drawn from one sample of a study of memory CD4+ T cells and cytomegalovirus serostatus. Profiling relied on immunoSEQ multiplex PCR, and the TCRdb table lists in-frame clones only, not all of them. The sample includes 50,000 to 65,000 clones, over 60% of them seen just once. Sequencing was carried out using memory CD4+ T cells from blood. These receptors were collected from an adult in good health and CMV-seropositive. CDR3s include the opening cysteine and the closing phenylalanine or tryptophan. The order of the fields is CDR3 protein, CDR3 DNA, J gene, V gene, clone size, D gene, CDR3 length. A D gene is named only where the DNA matches it firmly. Size values are once, few and many counts, or a class for expanded clones, and some rows have none.

CASTSFTGGWGYGYTF	TGTGCCAGTACCTCCTTCACAGGGGGCTGGGGCTATGGCTACACCTTC	TRBJ1-2	TRBV19	-	TRBD1	16
CASSLAAGQVAVEQYF	TGTGCCAGCAGCTTAGCAGCGGGACAGGTTGCTGTCGAGCAGTACTTC	TRBJ2-7	TRBV7-2	-	-	16
CASGVGTGVGYTF	TGTGCCAGCGGCGTCGGGACAGGGGTAGGCTACACCTTC	TRBJ1-2	TRBV7-9	-	TRBD1	13
CASSLVGGEQFF	TGTGCCAGCAGCTTAGTCGGGGGTGAGCAGTTCTTC	TRBJ2-1	TRBV7-9	-	-	12
CASSMGKGTEQYF	TGTGCCAGTAGTATGGGTAAGGGGACCGAGCAGTACTTC	TRBJ2-7	TRBV19	-	-	13
CASSPGPGGNYGYTF	TGTGCCAGTAGTCCCGGGCCAGGGGGCAACTATGGCTACACCTTC	TRBJ1-2	TRBV19	-	TRBD1	15
CASSTGTYGYTF	TGTGCCAGCTCGACAGGAACCTATGGCTACACCTTC	TRBJ1-2	TRBV6-1	-	-	12
CASSLGQNTEAFF	TGTGCCAGCAGCTTAGGACAGAACACTGAAGCTTTCTTT	TRBJ1-1	TRBV7-3	-	-	13
CASSSWGKEYVF	TGTGCCAGCAGCTCATGGGGGAAGGAGTATGTTTTT	TRBJ1-1	TRBV9	-	-	12
CASSLWAGVLEQFF	TGTGCCAGCAGTTTATGGGCGGGAGTTCTTGAGCAGTTCTTC	TRBJ2-1	TRBV28	-	TRBD2	14
CASRPTGAGSYEQYF	TGTGCCAGCAGACCCACAGGGGCGGGCTCCTACGAGCAGTACTTC	TRBJ2-7	TRBV6-5	few	TRBD1	15
CASGGPGGPQHF	TGTGCCAGTGGGGGTCCCGGGGGACCCCAGCATTTT	TRBJ1-5	TRBV19	-	-	12
CASNGGTLQNSPLHF	TGTGCCAGCAACGGAGGGACACTCCAGAATTCACCCCTCCACTTT	TRBJ1-6	TRBV6-1	-	-	15
CAWSYRDETQYF	TGTGCCTGGAGTTACAGGGATGAGACCCAGTACTTC	TRBJ2-5	TRBV30	-	-	12
CASSPSGRNYGYTF	TGTGCCAGCAGTCCCTCGGGACGGAACTATGGCTACACCTTC	TRBJ1-2	TRBV27	-	-	14
CASSLFFGQSYGYTF	TGTGCCAGCAGTTTATTTTTTGGCCAGTCCTATGGCTACACCTTC	TRBJ1-2	TRBV27	-	-	15
CASSHSSGREQFF	TGTGCCAGCAGCCATTCCAGCGGGAGGGAGCAGTTCTTC	TRBJ2-1	TRBV4-2	few	TRBD2	13
CASSPPGTHNEQFF	TGTGCCAGCAGCCCACCCGGGACACACAATGAGCAGTTCTTC	TRBJ2-1	TRBV11-2	once	-	14
CASSSGTSNTGELFF	TGTGCCAGCAGCTCCGGGACTTCGAACACCGGGGAGCTGTTTTTT	TRBJ2-2	TRBV6-6	-	-	15
CASSLERGREETQYF	TGTGCCAGCAGTTTAGAGAGGGGGCGCGAAGAGACCCAGTACTTC	TRBJ2-5	TRBV28	-	TRBD1	15
CASSQTGLYGYTF	TGTGCCAGCAGCCAAACAGGGCTCTATGGCTACACCTTC	TRBJ1-2	TRBV6-6	-	-	13
CASSGVRGPLAGANEQFF	TGTGCCAGCAGTGGGGTGAGGGGGCCCCTAGCGGGAGCGAATGAGCAGTTCTTC	TRBJ2-1	TRBV2	-	TRBD2	18
CASSPGQENSPLHF	TGCGCCAGCAGCCCGGGACAGGAAAATTCACCCCTCCACTTT	TRBJ1-6	TRBV5-1	-	TRBD1	14
CASSEIQPQHF	TGTGCCAGCAGTGAAATTCAGCCCCAGCATTTT	TRBJ1-5	TRBV6-1	few	-	11
CASSLQGGTEAFF	TGTGCCAGCTCCCTACAGGGAGGGACTGAAGCTTTCTTT	TRBJ1-1	TRBV18	-	-	13
CASSLIAGANGNTIYF	TGTGCCAGCAGCTTGATCGCCGGGGCCAATGGAAACACCATATATTTT	TRBJ1-3	TRBV5-6	-	-	16
CASSLTAHNEQFF	TGTGCCAGCAGCTTAACGGCCCACAATGAGCAGTTCTTC	TRBJ2-1	TRBV7-3	-	-	13
CASSKGEGAGGYTF	TGTGCCAGCAGCAAAGGGGAGGGGGCCGGCGGCTACACCTTC	TRBJ1-2	TRBV5-6	-	TRBD1	14
CASTGSLILNYGYTF	TGTGCCAGTACAGGGTCCCTAATTCTTAACTATGGCTACACCTTC	TRBJ1-2	TRBV5-6	-	-	15
CAWSPGPSPSRGYTF	TGTGCCTGGAGTCCAGGACCGAGTCCATCGCGTGGCTACACCTTC	TRBJ1-2	TRBV30	once	-	15
CASTRTGGRQPQHF	TGTGCCAGCACCCGGACAGGGGGGCGGCAGCCCCAGCATTTT	TRBJ1-5	TRBV2	-	TRBD1	14
CASSWTSGLYEQYF	TGTGCCAGCAGTTGGACTAGCGGACTCTACGAGCAGTACTTC	TRBJ2-7	TRBV27	-	TRBD2	14
CASSLRSKPNYGYTF	TGTGCCAGCAGTTTAAGGTCGAAACCTAACTATGGCTACACCTTC	TRBJ1-2	TRBV27	-	-	15
CASSSDTDTQYF	TGTGCCAGCAGCTCCGACACAGATACGCAGTATTTT	TRBJ2-3	TRBV5-4	-	-	12
CASSPLDEQFF	TGTGCCAGCAGCCCGCTAGATGAGCAGTTCTTC	TRBJ2-1	TRBV7-8	-	-	11
CASSLSDFAGANVLTF	TGTGCCAGCAGCTTATCCGACTTTGCTGGGGCCAACGTCCTGACTTTC	TRBJ2-6	TRBV7-2	-	-	16
CASSQGHGGVNQPQHF	TGCGCCAGCAGCCAAGGACATGGAGGGGTTAATCAGCCCCAGCATTTT	TRBJ1-5	TRBV4-1	-	-	16
CASSPVLQGAYNYGYTF	TGTGCCAGTAGTCCAGTCTTACAGGGGGCCTATAACTATGGCTACACCTTC	TRBJ1-2	TRBV19	-	TRBD1	17
CASSLATGGRIF	TGTGCCAGCAGCTTAGCTACCGGTGGACGGATATTT	TRBJ1-1	TRBV7-2	few	-	12